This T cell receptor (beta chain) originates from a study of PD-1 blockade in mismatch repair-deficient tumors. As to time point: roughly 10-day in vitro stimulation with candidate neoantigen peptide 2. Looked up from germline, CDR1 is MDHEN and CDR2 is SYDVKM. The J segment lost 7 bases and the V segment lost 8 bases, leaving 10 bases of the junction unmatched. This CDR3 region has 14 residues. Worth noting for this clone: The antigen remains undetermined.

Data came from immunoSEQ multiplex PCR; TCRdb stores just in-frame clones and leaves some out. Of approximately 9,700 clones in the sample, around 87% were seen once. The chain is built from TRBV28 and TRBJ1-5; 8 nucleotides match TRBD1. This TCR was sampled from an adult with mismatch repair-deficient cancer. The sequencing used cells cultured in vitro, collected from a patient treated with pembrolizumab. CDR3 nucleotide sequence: TGTGCCAGCTCGGAACAGGGGGAAAACCAGCCCCAGCATTTT. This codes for CASSEQGENQPQHF.